This TCR beta chain came from a study of T cells in Graves' hyperthyroidism and ophthalmopathy. Study information: Blood from the periphery was taken at initial diagnosis, before any treatment. Study findings and constraints: Stable hyperthyroidism was separated from ophthalmopathy by a model based on 13 V-J features. In validation, the model predicted ophthalmopathy. These predictions came a median roughly 6 months before onset.

The V and J ends lost 5 bases and 3 bases respectively, with 23 bases between them. Germline V gene sequence: CDR1 LNHDA, CDR2 SQIVND (reference sequence). This CDR3 spans 18 amino acids. This clonotype was detected many times. What it binds is not known. A Clinical Activity Score of at least 3, a NOSPECS grade of at least 4 and a duration under 3 months were recorded in the ophthalmopathy patients. The CDR3 regions of TCR beta were amplified from RNA transcripts. When the TCR CDR3 underwent first-round RT-PCR, the HTBI primer set was used. TCRdb reprocessed the multiplex PCR reads with MiXCR, giving one entry per CDR3 protein. Among a few hundred thousand distinct CDR3 sequences listed, about an eighth were seen once.

The sample consisted of blood. The receptor was isolated from a woman aged 40 to 50 with Graves' ophthalmopathy. The gene calls are TRBV19 and TRBJ2-1; D assignment may be TRBD1 or TRBD2 (6 bases each). CDR3 sequence: CASSPLGGRVFYYNEQFF. In DNA form, the CDR3 reads TGTGCCAGTAGTCCTCTTGGGGGGCGAGTCTTCTACTACAATGAGCAGTTCTTC.